A selection of T cell receptor beta chains follows, all from one sample in a study of shared clonotypes between healthy human individuals. Assay used: immunoSEQ multiplex PCR; TCRdb lists only in-frame clones, some missing. The sample shows about 2.4 million clones, 80% to 95% of them seen only once. Sequencing was done on a sample of naive CD4+ T cells from PBMCs. The receptors here all came from a man in his late teens or twenties in good health. Some clones in this sample may be carry-over from other donors' samples. Each CDR3 is given with its conserved first and last residue. A D gene is named only where the DNA matches it firmly. Not all rows give a size; the values are once, few, many and, for expanded clones, a class.

.,TRBV28,.,TRBJ2-5,TGTGCCACCAGACTAGTAAATCCCACAGAGACCCAGTACTTC,CATRLVNPTETQYF
.,TRBV7-9,.,TRBJ2-1,TGTGCCAGCAGCTTAGTTACTTACAATGAGCAGTTCTTC,CASSLVTYNEQFF
.,TRBV14,.,TRBJ1-1,TGTGCCAGCAGCCACACCAGGGTGGGGAACACTGAAGCTTTCTTT,CASSHTRVGNTEAFF
.,TRBV7-9,.,TRBJ1-1,TGTGCCAGCAGCTCGCGGGCGAGGACTGAAGCTTTCTTT,CASSSRARTEAFF
.,TRBV5-4,.,TRBJ2-1,TGTGCCAGCAGCTTCGACTCTAGGGAGCAGTTCTTC,CASSFDSREQFF
.,TRBV19,.,TRBJ2-3,TGTGCCAGTAGTAATAGGCAGGGCACAGATACGCAGTATTTT,CASSNRQGTDTQYF
.,TRBV6-6,.,TRBJ2-3,TGTGCCAGCAGAACCGCGCGCACAGATACGCAGTATTTT,CASRTARTDTQYF
.,TRBV15,.,TRBJ2-7,TGTGCCACCAGCAGAGAGGGTGGTTCGGCTTCCTCCTACGAGCAGTACTTC,CATSREGGSASSYEQYF
TRBD1,TRBV7-3,.,TRBJ2-1,TGTGCCAGCAGCCCGGGACAGGCATACAATGAGCAGTTCTTC,CASSPGQAYNEQFF
.,TRBV28,.,TRBJ1-4,TGTGCCAGCAGTTTAAGTCCCCAGAATGAAAAACTGTTTTTT,CASSLSPQNEKLFF
.,TRBV2,few,TRBJ1-1,TGTGCCAGCAAAGGGAACACTGAAGCTTTCTTT,CASKGNTEAFF
.,TRBV7-9,.,TRBJ2-6,TGTGCCAGCAGGACAATGGACGTAAACTCTGGGGCCAACGTCCTGACTTTC,CASRTMDVNSGANVLTF
TRBD1,TRBV6-5,.,TRBJ2-7,TGTGCCAGCAGATCACCGGGACAGGGGTACGAGCAGTACTTC,CASRSPGQGYEQYF
.,TRBV11-1,.,TRBJ2-1,TGTGCCAGCAGCTTAGCACCCAGGGGGGGAGATGAGCAGTTCTTC,CASSLAPRGGDEQFF
.,TRBV7-9,.,TRBJ1-5,TGTGCCAGCAGCGGAGGGGGTAGCAATCAGCCCCAGCATTTT,CASSGGGSNQPQHF
.,TRBV4-1,once,TRBJ2-5,TGCGCCAGCAGCCTTCGGCAGGGAGAGACCCAGTACTTC,CASSLRQGETQYF
TRBD1,TRBV19,.,TRBJ2-7,TGTGCCAGTAGTGCCCGAGGGACAGGGGACGAGCAGTACTTC,CASSARGTGDEQYF
TRBD1,TRBV5-5,.,TRBJ1-4,TGTGCCAGCAGCGCCGCCGGGACAGACAAAATGATGGGAAAACTGTTTTTT,CASSAAGTDKMMGKLFF
.,TRBV2,.,TRBJ1-2,TGTGCCAGCAAACGGGATAACTATGGCTACACCTTC,CASKRDNYGYTF
TRBD2,TRBV7-3,.,TRBJ2-1,TGTGCCAGCAGCCCGGGGAGCGGGAGGGCCGATCAGTTCTTC,CASSPGSGRADQFF
.,TRBV5-1,.,TRBJ2-3,TGCGCCAGCAGCTTGACGGGAGACACAGATACGCAGTATTTT,CASSLTGDTDTQYF
.,TRBV19,.,TRBJ1-1,TGTGCCAGTAGTCGTCAGGGTTGGGAAAGAGAGGCTGAAGCTTTCTTT,CASSRQGWEREAEAFF
.,TRBV25-1,.,TRBJ1-4,TGTGCCAGCAGTGATAATACCGGGGCCTCAGAAAAACTGTTTTTT,CASSDNTGASEKLFF
TRBD2,TRBV7-8,.,TRBJ2-7,TGTGCCAGCGGTCAACCTGGGACTAGCTCCTACGAGCAGTACTTC,CASGQPGTSSYEQYF
TRBD1,TRBV13,.,TRBJ2-7,TGTGCCAGCAGCTTAAACTACAGGGGTGTGTACGAGCAGTACTTC,CASSLNYRGVYEQYF
.,TRBV2,.,TRBJ2-7,TGTGCCAGCAGTGAAGCGCCAGCCCCGGGACCTCAGTACTTC,CASSEAPAPGPQYF
.,TRBV15,.,TRBJ2-3,TGTGCCACCAGCAGAGATCTGGGTCCCGGAGATACGCAGTATTTT,CATSRDLGPGDTQYF
.,TRBV30,few,TRBJ1-5,TGTGCCTGGAGTGTATCTAGCAATCAGCCCCAGCATTTT,CAWSVSSNQPQHF
TRBD1,TRBV27,.,TRBJ2-7,TGTGCCAGCAGTTCGGGACAGGGATCATACGAGCAGTACTTC,CASSSGQGSYEQYF